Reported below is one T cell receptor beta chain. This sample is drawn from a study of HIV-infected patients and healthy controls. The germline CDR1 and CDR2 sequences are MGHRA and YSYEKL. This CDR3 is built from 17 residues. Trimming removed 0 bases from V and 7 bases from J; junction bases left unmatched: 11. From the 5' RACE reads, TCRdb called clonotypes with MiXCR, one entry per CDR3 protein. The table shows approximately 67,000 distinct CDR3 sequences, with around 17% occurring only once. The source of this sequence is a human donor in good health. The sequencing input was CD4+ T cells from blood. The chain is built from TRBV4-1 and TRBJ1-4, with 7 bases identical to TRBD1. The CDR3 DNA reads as TGCGCCAGCAGCCAAGATATCACAGGGGAGGCAGGTGAAAAACTGTTTTTT. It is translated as CASSQDITGEAGEKLFF.